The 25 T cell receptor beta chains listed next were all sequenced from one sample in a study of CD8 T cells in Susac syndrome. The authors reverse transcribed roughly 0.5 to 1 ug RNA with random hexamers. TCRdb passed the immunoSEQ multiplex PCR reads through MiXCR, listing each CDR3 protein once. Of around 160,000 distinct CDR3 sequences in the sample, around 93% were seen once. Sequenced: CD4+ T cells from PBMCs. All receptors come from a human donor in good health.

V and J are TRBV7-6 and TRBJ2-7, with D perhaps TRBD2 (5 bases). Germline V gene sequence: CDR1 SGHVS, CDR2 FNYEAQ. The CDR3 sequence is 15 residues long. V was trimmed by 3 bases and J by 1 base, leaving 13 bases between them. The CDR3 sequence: CASSFGSGLSYEQYF. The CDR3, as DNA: TGTGCCAGCAGCTTTGGGTCGGGGTTATCCTACGAGCAGTACTTC. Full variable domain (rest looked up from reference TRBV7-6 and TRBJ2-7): GAGVSQSPRYKVTKRGQDVALRCDPISGHVSLYWYRQALGQGPEFLTYFNYEAQQDKSGLPNDRFSAERPEGSISTLTIQRTEQRDSAMYRCASSFGSGLSYEQYFGPGTRLTVT.

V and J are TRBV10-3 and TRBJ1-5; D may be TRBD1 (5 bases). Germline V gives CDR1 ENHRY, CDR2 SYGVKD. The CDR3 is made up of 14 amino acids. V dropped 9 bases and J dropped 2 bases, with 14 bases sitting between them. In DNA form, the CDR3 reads TGTGCCATAGCCGCGGGGCACGGCAATCAGCCCCAGCATTTT. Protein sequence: CAIAAGHGNQPQHF.

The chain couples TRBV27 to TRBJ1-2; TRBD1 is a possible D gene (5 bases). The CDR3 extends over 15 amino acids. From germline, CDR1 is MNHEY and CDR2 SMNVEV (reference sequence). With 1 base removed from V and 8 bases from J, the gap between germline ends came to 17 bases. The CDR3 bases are TGTGCCAGCAGTTTATTGGGACCCCTCAAAAGGGGCTACACCTTC. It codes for CASSLLGPLKRGYTF.

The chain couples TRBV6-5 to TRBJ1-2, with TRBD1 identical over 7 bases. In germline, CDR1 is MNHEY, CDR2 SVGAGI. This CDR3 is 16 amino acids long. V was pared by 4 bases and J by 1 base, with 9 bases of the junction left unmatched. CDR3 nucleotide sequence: TGTGCCAGCAGTTTGGGACAGCGGACCCTTAACTATGGCTACACCTTC. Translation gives CASSLGQRTLNYGYTF.

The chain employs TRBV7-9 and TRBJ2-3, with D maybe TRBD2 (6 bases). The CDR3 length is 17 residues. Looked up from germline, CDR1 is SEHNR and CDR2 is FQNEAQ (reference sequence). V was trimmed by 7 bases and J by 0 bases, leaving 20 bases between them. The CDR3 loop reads CASTLRGGERSTDTQYF. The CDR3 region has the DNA TGTGCCAGCACCCTTAGGGGCGGGGAACGAAGCACAGATACGCAGTATTTT.

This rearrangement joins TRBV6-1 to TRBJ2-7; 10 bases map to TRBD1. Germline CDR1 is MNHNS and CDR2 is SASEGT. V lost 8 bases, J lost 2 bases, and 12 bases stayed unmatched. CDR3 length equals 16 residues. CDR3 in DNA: TGTGCCAGCCTTCCCGGGACAGGGGTCTTGCCCTACGAGCAGTACTTC. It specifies CASLPGTGVLPYEQYF.

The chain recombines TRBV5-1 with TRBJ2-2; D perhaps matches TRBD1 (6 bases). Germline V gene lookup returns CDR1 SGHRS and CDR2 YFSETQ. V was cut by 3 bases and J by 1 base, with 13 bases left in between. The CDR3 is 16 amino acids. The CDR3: CASSYQTGLNTGELFF. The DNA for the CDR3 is TGCGCCAGCAGCTATCAGACAGGCCTGAACACCGGGGAGCTGTTTTTT.

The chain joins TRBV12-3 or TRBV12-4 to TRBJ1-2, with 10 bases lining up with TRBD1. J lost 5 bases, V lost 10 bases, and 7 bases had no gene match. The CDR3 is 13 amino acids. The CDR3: CATRQGAGYGYTF. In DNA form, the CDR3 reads TGTGCCACCCGACAGGGGGCAGGGTATGGCTACACCTTC.

This CDR3 is CASSLGVFDSEKLFF. The CDR3 DNA reads as TGTGCCAGCAGCCTGGGGGTCTTCGACAGTGAAAAACTGTTTTTT. This sequence joins TRBV7-9 and TRBJ1-4, with a weak D call TRBD1 (5 bases). CDR3 size: 15 residues. The germline CDR1 and CDR2 sequences are SEHNR and FQNEAQ (reference sequence). Trimming took off 5 bases at V and 7 bases at J, with 17 bases between the two ends.

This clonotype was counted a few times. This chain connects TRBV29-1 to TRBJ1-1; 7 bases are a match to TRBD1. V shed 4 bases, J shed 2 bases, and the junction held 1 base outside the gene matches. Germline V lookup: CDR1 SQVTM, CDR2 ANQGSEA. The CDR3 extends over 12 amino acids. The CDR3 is CSVGQGNTEAFF. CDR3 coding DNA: TGCAGCGTTGGACAGGGCAACACTGAAGCTTTCTTT.

The CDR3 nucleotides are TGTGCCAGCAGCCTTAGGGGGAATCCGAGCAGGGGGGATTCACCCCTCCACTTT. It is translated as CASSLRGNPSRGDSPLHF. The chain recombines TRBV5-6 with TRBJ1-6, with TRBD1 matching 7 bases. V gave up 4 bases and J gave up 8 bases; unmatched junction bases: 18. The germline V gene has CDR1 SGHDT and CDR2 YYEEEE. The CDR3 sequence is 18 residues long. The full variable domain, with the rest looked up from reference TRBV5-6 and TRBJ1-6, is DAGVTQSPTHLIKTRGQQVTLRCSPKSGHDTVSWYQQALGQGPQFIFQYYEEEERQRGNFPDRFSGHQFPNYSSELNVNALLLGDSALYLCASSLRGNPSRGDSPLHFGNGTRLTVT.

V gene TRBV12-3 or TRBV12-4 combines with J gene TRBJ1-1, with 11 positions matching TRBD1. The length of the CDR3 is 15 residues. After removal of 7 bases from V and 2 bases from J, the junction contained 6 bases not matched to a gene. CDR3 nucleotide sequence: TGTGCCAGCACCGGACAGGGGGCACGAAACACTGAAGCTTTCTTT. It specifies CASTGQGARNTEAFF.

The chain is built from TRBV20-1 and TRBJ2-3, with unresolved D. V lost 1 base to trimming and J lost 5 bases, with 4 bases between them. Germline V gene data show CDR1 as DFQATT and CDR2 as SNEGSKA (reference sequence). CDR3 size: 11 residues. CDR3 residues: CSARVQDTQYF. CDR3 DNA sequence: TGCAGTGCTAGAGTCCAAGATACGCAGTATTTT.

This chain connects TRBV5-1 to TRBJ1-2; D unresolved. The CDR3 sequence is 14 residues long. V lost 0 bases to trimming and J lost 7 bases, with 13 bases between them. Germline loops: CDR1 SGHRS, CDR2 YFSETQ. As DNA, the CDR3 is TGCGCCAGCAGCTTGGCCGCTGAAGGAAGTGGCTACACCTTC. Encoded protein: CASSLAAEGSGYTF. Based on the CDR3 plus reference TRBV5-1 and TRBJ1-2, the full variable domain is KAGVTQTPRYLIKTRGQQVTLSCSPISGHRSVSWYQQTPGQGLQFLFEYFSETQRNKGNFPGRFSGRQFSNSRSEMNVSTLELGDSALYLCASSLAAEGSGYTFGSGTRLTVV.

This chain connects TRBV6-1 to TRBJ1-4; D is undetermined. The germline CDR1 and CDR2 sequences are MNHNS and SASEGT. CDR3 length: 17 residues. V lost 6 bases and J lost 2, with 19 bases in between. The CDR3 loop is CASRRTASIGTNEKLFF. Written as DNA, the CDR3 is TGTGCCAGCAGGCGTACAGCATCAATAGGGACTAATGAAAAACTGTTTTTT.

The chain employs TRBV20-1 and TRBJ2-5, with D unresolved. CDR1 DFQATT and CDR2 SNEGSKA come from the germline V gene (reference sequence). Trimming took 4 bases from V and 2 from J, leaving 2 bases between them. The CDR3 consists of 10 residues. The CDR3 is CSAMQETQYF. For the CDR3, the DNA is TGCAGTGCTATGCAAGAGACCCAGTACTTC.

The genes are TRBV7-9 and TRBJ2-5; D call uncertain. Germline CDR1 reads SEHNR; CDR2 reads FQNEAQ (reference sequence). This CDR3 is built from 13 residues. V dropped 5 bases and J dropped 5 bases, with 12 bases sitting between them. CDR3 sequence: CASSITGRETQYF. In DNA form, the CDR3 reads TGTGCCAGCAGCATCACCGGTCGGGAGACCCAGTACTTC. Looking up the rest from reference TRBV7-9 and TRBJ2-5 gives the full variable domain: DTGVSQNPRHKITKRGQNVTFRCDPISEHNRLYWYRQTLGQGPEFLTYFQNEAQLEKSRLLSDRFSAERPKGSFSTLEIQRTEQGDSAMYLCASSITGRETQYFGPGTRLLVL.

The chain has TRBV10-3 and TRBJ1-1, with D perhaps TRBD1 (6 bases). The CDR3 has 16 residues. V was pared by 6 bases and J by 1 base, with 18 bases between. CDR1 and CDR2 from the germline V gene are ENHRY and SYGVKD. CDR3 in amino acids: CAISRDPQGPNTEAFF. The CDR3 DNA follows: TGTGCCATCAGCAGAGACCCACAGGGACCGAACACTGAAGCTTTCTTT.

The CDR3 here is CASSFGDRAPGEQFF. CDR3 bases: TGTGCCAGCAGTTTCGGGGACAGGGCGCCTGGGGAGCAGTTCTTC. This chain uses TRBV27 with TRBJ2-1; 9 positions agree with TRBD1. CDR1 and CDR2 from the germline V gene are MNHEY and SMNVEV (reference sequence). This CDR3 comprises 15 residues. J lost 10 bases, V lost 3 bases, and 10 bases had no gene match.

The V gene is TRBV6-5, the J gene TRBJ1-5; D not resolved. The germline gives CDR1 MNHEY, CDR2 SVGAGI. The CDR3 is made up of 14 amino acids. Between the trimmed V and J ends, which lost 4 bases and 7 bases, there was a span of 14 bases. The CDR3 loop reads CASSSGSLAQPQHF. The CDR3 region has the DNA TGTGCCAGCAGTTCCGGGTCCCTCGCACAGCCCCAGCATTTT.

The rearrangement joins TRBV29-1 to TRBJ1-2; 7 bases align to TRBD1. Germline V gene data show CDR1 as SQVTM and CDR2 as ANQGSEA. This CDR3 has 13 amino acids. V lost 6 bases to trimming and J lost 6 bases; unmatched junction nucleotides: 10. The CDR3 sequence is CSVATDRMDGYTF. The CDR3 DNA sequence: TGCAGCGTCGCCACGGACAGGATGGATGGCTACACCTTC.

The CDR3 here is CASSLVASGGLGTQYF. The CDR3 DNA follows: TGTGCCAGCAGCTTAGTGGCTAGCGGGGGTCTCGGTACGCAGTATTTT. This chain links TRBV7-2 with TRBJ2-3; 10 bases are shared with TRBD2. The J segment lost 8 bases and the V segment lost 1 base, leaving 9 bases of the junction unmatched. Germline V gives CDR1 SGHTA, CDR2 FQGNSA. The CDR3 covers 16 residues.

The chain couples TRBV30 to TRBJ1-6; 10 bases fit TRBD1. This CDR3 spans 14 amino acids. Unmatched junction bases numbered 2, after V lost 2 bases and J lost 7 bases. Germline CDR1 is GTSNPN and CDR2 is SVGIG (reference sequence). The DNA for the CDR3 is TGTGCCTGGAGTATGGGACAGGGGAATTCACCCCTCCACTTT. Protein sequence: CAWSMGQGNSPLHF.

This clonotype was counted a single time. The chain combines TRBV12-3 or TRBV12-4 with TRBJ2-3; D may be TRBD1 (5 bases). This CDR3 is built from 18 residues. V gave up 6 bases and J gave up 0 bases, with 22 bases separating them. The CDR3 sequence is CASSLSQGSISSTDTQYF. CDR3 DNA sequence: TGTGCCAGCAGCCTGTCGCAGGGATCAATTTCTAGCACAGATACGCAGTATTTT.

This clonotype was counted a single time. The CDR3 nucleotides are TGTGCCAGTCGGGTTCGGACAGGGGGCTTGAACACTGAAGCTTTCTTT. As protein: CASRVRTGGLNTEAFF. The chain is built from TRBV6-1 and TRBJ1-1, with 11 bases identical to TRBD1. V shed 9 bases, J shed 0 bases, and the junction held 9 bases outside the gene matches. Germline V gives CDR1 MNHNS, CDR2 SASEGT. The CDR3 is made up of 16 amino acids.